These 9 T cell receptor beta chains were all obtained from the same sample, sequenced in a study of tumor T cells in aggressive B-cell lymphoma. Repertoires were generated with immunoSEQ multiplex PCR, while TCRdb's copy carries only in-frame clones and drops some. The table lists about 330 clones, about 88% of them singletons. Sequencing was done on a sample of tumor tissue. The receptors were sampled from an adult with diffuse large B cell lymphoma.

V is TRBV19 and J is TRBJ2-7, with 7 bases identical to TRBD2. The CDR3 covers 16 residues. Looked up from germline, CDR1 is LNHDA and CDR2 is SQIVND (reference sequence). Unmatched junction bases numbered 10, after V lost 1 base and J lost 4 bases. CDR3 sequence (DNA): TGTGCCAGTAGTATAGGGCTAGCGGCCTACCCATACGAGCAGTACTTC. It encodes CASSIGLAAYPYEQYF.

V gene TRBV10-3 combines with J gene TRBJ2-2, with D hard to call. Trimming removed 8 bases from V and 1 base from J, with 5 bases in between. The length of the CDR3 is 12 residues. The germline V gene has CDR1 ENHRY and CDR2 SYGVKD. CDR3 amino acids: CAIAENTGELFF. The CDR3 DNA follows: TGTGCCATCGCGGAGAACACCGGGGAGCTGTTTTTT.

The rearrangement joins TRBV19 to TRBJ1-1; tentatively, D is TRBD1 (5 bases). The CDR3 sequence is 15 residues long. V shed 3 bases and J shed 0 bases, with 11 bases lying between them. Germline lookup yields CDR1 LNHDA and CDR2 SQIVND (reference sequence). The CDR3 sequence is CASSMSETVNTEAFF. In DNA, the CDR3 is TGTGCCAGTAGTATGTCCGAGACAGTGAACACTGAAGCTTTCTTT.

The genes are TRBV11-1 and TRBJ2-1; TRBD2 matches 14 bases. CDR3 length: 17 amino acids. Trimming at V came to 5 bases and at J to 10 bases, leaving 13 bases not matched to a gene. In germline, CDR1 is SGHAT, CDR2 FQDESV (reference sequence). Written as DNA, the CDR3 is TGTGCCAGCAGCCCTGGACTAGCGGGAGGTCGCCATCGGGAGCAGTTCTTC. Translation gives CASSPGLAGGRHREQFF.

This chain connects TRBV13 to TRBJ1-4; 12 nucleotides align to TRBD1. The CDR3 extends over 14 amino acids. The germline V gene encodes CDR1 PRHDT and CDR2 FYEKMQ (reference sequence). J was trimmed by 11 bases and V by 7 bases; bases with no gene match: 8. The CDR3 loop reads CASTAGTGGEKLFF. CDR3 DNA sequence: TGTGCCAGCACCGCCGGGACAGGGGGCGAGAAACTGTTTTTT.

The chain links TRBV9 to TRBJ2-5; TRBD2 matches at 7 bases. Germline V gene sequence: CDR1 SGDLS, CDR2 YYNGEE. Trimming at V came to 0 bases and at J to 5 bases, leaving 4 bases not matched to a gene. The length of the CDR3 is 14 residues. The CDR3, as DNA: TGTGCCAGCAGCGTAGAGGGAGGGGACGAGACCCAGTACTTC. Encoded protein: CASSVEGGDETQYF.

Note on this clone: A read error may account for a junction end that differs from germline. In nucleotides, the CDR3 is TGTGCCAGCAGCCCCCAGCAGGACAATAAGCAGTTCTTC. This translates into CASSPQQDNKQFF. The chain employs TRBV7-3 and TRBJ2-1, with D possibly being TRBD1 (5 bases). Per germline, CDR1 SGHTA and CDR2 FQGTGA. The CDR3 is made up of 13 amino acids.

The V and J genes are TRBV6-5 and TRBJ2-2; 11 bases line up with TRBD2. Per germline, CDR1 MNHEY and CDR2 SVGAGI. The junction had 7 bases not matched to a gene; V was cut back by 4 bases and J by 6 bases. This CDR3 is 16 amino acids long. This chain's CDR3 is CASSSLVSGGAGELFF. The DNA of the CDR3 is TGTGCCAGCAGTTCTCTCGTTAGCGGGGGGGCCGGGGAGCTGTTTTTT.

The V gene is TRBV5-1, the J gene TRBJ2-2; D may be TRBD2 (5 bases). V was trimmed by 4 bases and J by 1 base, leaving 11 bases between them. CDR1 is SGHRS, CDR2 YFSETQ, per germline. The CDR3 has 15 residues. The CDR3: CASSPSGGNTGELFF. The CDR3 coding sequence is TGCGCCAGCAGCCCCAGCGGAGGGAACACCGGGGAGCTGTTTTTT.